One sample yielded the 15 T cell receptor beta chains listed below, sequenced in a study of cytomegalovirus exposure and HLA in healthy donors. Profiling relied on immunoSEQ multiplex PCR, and the TCRdb table lists in-frame clones only, not all of them. The sample has fewer than 400,000 clones, roughly 85% seen once. The sample taken for sequencing was PBMCs. Receptor source: a young woman in good health and CMV-seronegative.

The chain uses TRBV19 and TRBJ1-3; 9 bases fit TRBD1. The CDR3 consists of 14 residues. Per germline, CDR1 LNHDA and CDR2 SQIVND (reference sequence). V was clipped by 6 bases and J by 3 bases; unmatched bases: 3. CDR3 nucleotides: TGTGCCAGTAGCCGGACAGGGGATGGAAACACCATATATTTT. Translated, it gives CASSRTGDGNTIYF.

This clone was seen once. The chain recombines TRBV9 with TRBJ1-5, with D tentatively TRBD1 (5 bases). Germline loops: CDR1 SGDLS, CDR2 YYNGEE. Trimming took off 4 bases at V and 4 bases at J, with 18 bases between the two ends. The CDR3 is 16 residues long. The CDR3 sequence: CASSPTQGGPNQPQHF. The DNA for the CDR3 is TGTGCCAGCAGCCCGACGCAGGGAGGTCCTAATCAGCCCCAGCATTTT.

The chain links TRBV14 to TRBJ2-7, with D perhaps TRBD1 (6 bases). Germline CDR1 and CDR2: SGHDN and FVKESK. The CDR3 spans 17 residues. V was shortened by 6 bases and J by 3 bases, with 24 bases between the two germline ends. The CDR3 coding sequence is TGTGCCAGCAGTTTAATTTCTTCCGGGACACGAATCTACGAGCAGTACTTC. Amino acid sequence: CASSLISSGTRIYEQYF.

The CDR3 is CASSVGGGNGYTF. The CDR3 DNA reads TGTGCCAGCAGCGTAGGAGGGGGCAATGGCTACACCTTC. This rearrangement joins TRBV9 to TRBJ1-2, with 7 bases that match TRBD1. The CDR3 contains 13 residues. Germline assignment: CDR1 SGDLS and CDR2 YYNGEE. The V segment lost 0 bases and the J segment 6 bases; nucleotides outside the gene matches: 2.

The rearrangement joins TRBV14 to TRBJ2-2, with a tentative D call TRBD2 (6 bases). The CDR3 is 16 amino acids. CDR1 and CDR2 (germline): SGHDN, FVKESK. V lost 2 bases to trimming and J lost 6 bases, with 16 bases between them. CDR3 protein: CASSQYNEGGAGELFF. The CDR3 DNA sequence: TGTGCCAGCAGCCAATACAACGAAGGAGGGGCCGGGGAGCTGTTTTTT.

The count of this clone is one. The chain uses TRBV7-2 and TRBJ1-5; TRBD1 matches at 8 bases. Trimming cost V 1 base and J 5 bases; bases outside gene matches: 7. This CDR3 has 16 amino acids. From germline, CDR1 is SGHTA and CDR2 FQGNSA. CDR3: CASSLVDRVVDQPQHF. DNA of the CDR3: TGTGCCAGCAGCTTAGTGGACAGGGTCGTGGATCAGCCCCAGCATTTT.

The chain combines TRBV4-3 with TRBJ2-7; D not certain. The germline V gene encodes CDR1 LGHNA and CDR2 YSLEER. This CDR3 has 14 amino acids. The V end was cut by 4 bases, the J end by 2 bases, with 12 bases between. In nucleotides, the CDR3 is TGCGCCAGCAGCCCACGGCTAGGCCCCTACGAGCAGTACTTC. It yields the protein CASSPRLGPYEQYF.

This clone was counted ten times or more. The V and J genes are TRBV7-2 and TRBJ2-3; no clear D gene. CDR3 length: 13 residues. V gave up 3 bases and J gave up 3 bases, with 7 bases separating them. CDR1 SGHTA and CDR2 FQGNSA come from the germline V gene. This CDR3 is CASSFAVTDTQYF. CDR3 DNA: TGTGCCAGCAGCTTCGCAGTAACAGATACGCAGTATTTT.

This clone was detected ten times or more. Other DNA sequences from this sample encode an identical CDR3 as well. The J gene is TRBJ2-3, the V gene TRBV9, with D uncertain. The germline V and J ends were trimmed by 4 bases and 0 bases, with 6 bases remaining between them. The CDR3 is 13 amino acids. CDR1 and CDR2 (germline): SGDLS, YYNGEE. The CDR3 coding sequence is TGTGCCAGCAGCCCCCTTAGCACAGATACGCAGTATTTT. Protein product: CASSPLSTDTQYF.

In DNA form, the CDR3 reads TGTGCCAGCAGCGGAGGGACAGGGGTAGCGGACGAGCAGTACTTC. This codes for CASSGGTGVADEQYF. J is TRBJ2-7 and V is TRBV9; TRBD1 aligns across 10 bases. CDR3 size: 15 residues. V lost 3 bases, J lost 5 bases, and 8 bases stayed unmatched. CDR1 is SGDLS and CDR2 is YYNGEE in the germline V gene.

This chain connects TRBV6-5 to TRBJ2-7; D not resolved. Between the trimmed V and J ends, which lost 5 bases and 2 bases, there was a span of 13 bases. Germline V gene sequence: CDR1 MNHEY, CDR2 SVGAGI. The CDR3 is 14 residues long. The CDR3 spells CASSTRRSPYEQYF. The DNA for the CDR3 is TGTGCCAGCAGTACACGTCGGAGCCCCTACGAGCAGTACTTC.

This chain connects TRBV4-3 to TRBJ1-1; 7 bases align to TRBD1. V lost 0 bases to trimming and J lost 6 bases; unmatched junction nucleotides: 10. This CDR3 is built from 16 residues. Germline lookup yields CDR1 LGHNA and CDR2 YSLEER. CDR3: CASSQDPTGTTPEAFF. As DNA, the CDR3 is TGCGCCAGCAGCCAAGACCCGACAGGGACGACTCCTGAAGCTTTCTTT.

The chain carries TRBV9 and TRBJ1-5; a weak D match, TRBD1 (5 bases). The V end was cut by 0 bases, the J end by 7 bases, with 11 bases between. Germline values: CDR1 SGDLS, CDR2 YYNGEE. The CDR3 consists of 14 residues. The CDR3 DNA sequence: TGTGCCAGCAGCGTAGGTGGGGCTGACCAGCCCCAGCATTTT. It encodes CASSVGGADQPQHF.

This chain uses TRBV7-9 with TRBJ1-3, with TRBD1 as a possible D gene (5 bases). The germline V and J ends were trimmed by 5 bases and 0 bases, with 11 bases remaining between them. This CDR3 spans 15 amino acids. In germline, CDR1 is SEHNR, CDR2 FQNEAQ (reference sequence). The CDR3, as DNA: TGTGCCAGCAGCCAAGGGACTACCTCTGGAAACACCATATATTTT. It codes for CASSQGTTSGNTIYF.

This sequence joins TRBV27 and TRBJ2-7, with 7 nucleotides matching TRBD2. The junction had 15 bases not matched to a gene; V was cut back by 3 bases and J by 13 bases. Germline V lookup: CDR1 MNHEY, CDR2 SMNVEV (reference sequence). This CDR3 is built from 14 residues. The CDR3 DNA sequence: TGTGCCAGCAGTTTTTATGGCTTTAGGGGAGGGGAATACTTC. This translates into CASSFYGFRGGEYF.